Below, one T cell receptor (beta chain) is given with its context. Time point: blood 4 weeks post-SBRT, at nephrectomy. The treatment here: 15 Gy SBRT to primary tumor, nephrectomy 4 weeks later. This specimen belongs to a study of radiation and T cells in renal cell carcinoma. CDR3 length: 14 residues. The germline V gene has CDR1 MRHNA and CDR2 SNTAGT. J was trimmed by 6 bases and V by 6 bases; bases with no gene match: 8. Produced via immunoSEQ multiplex PCR; TCRdb's table is partial and in-frame only. Seen here are roughly 160,000 clones, about 88% observed once, and the top ten hold approximately 11%.

The receptor was isolated from a woman between 50 and 59 years old with renal cell carcinoma. The chain is built from TRBV6-4 and TRBJ1-1, with 9 bases that match TRBD1. Source: blood, taken from a patient whose treatment included radiotherapy and nephrectomy. In DNA form, the CDR3 reads TGTGCCAGCAGCGTAACAGGGGGCATATCTGAAGCTTTCTTT. Protein: CASSVTGGISEAFF.